The 7 T cell receptor beta chains below were found in one sample sequenced in a study of cytomegalovirus exposure and HLA in healthy donors. Data came from immunoSEQ multiplex PCR; TCRdb stores just in-frame clones and leaves some out. The repertoire consists of roughly 86,000 clones, with almost 97% occurring once and the leading ten covering approximately 1.5%. Sequenced: PBMCs. These TCRs come from a man between 18 and 29 years old in good health and CMV-seropositive.

This chain uses TRBV29-1 with TRBJ1-1; D is perhaps TRBD1 (5 bases). This CDR3 spans 13 amino acids. Trimming removed 4 bases from V and 4 bases from J, with 13 bases in between. The germline gives CDR1 SQVTM, CDR2 ANQGSEA. The CDR3 region has the DNA TGCAGCGTTGCGGGGGAGCGGGTCACTGAAGCTTTCTTT. This sequence encodes CSVAGERVTEAFF.

The chain couples TRBV15 to TRBJ1-5; tentatively, D is TRBD1 (5 bases). This CDR3 comprises 15 residues. V was trimmed by 0 bases and J by 4 bases, leaving 10 bases between them. Germline CDR1 LNHNV, CDR2 YYDKDF (reference sequence). In DNA form, the CDR3 reads TGTGCCACCAGCAGAGAGGGGGGACGAAATCAGCCCCAGCATTTT. Translating it yields CATSREGGRNQPQHF.

The chain employs TRBV6-4 and TRBJ2-3; D is undetermined. The V gene lost 2 bases and the J gene lost 4 bases, with 7 bases spanning the gap. Germline-derived CDR1 and CDR2 are MRHNA and SNTAGT. CDR3 length: 13 residues. The CDR3 region has the DNA TGTGCCAGCAGTGACACATTGGCAGATACGCAGTATTTT. It translates to CASSDTLADTQYF.

This clone is a singleton in its sample. J is TRBJ2-2 and V is TRBV5-4; 8 nucleotides line up with TRBD2. V gave up 4 bases and J gave up 2 bases; unmatched junction bases: 7. Germline CDR1 is SGHNT and CDR2 is YYREEE (reference sequence). This CDR3 has 16 residues. CDR3 sequence reads: CASSPGGTQNTGELFF. The CDR3 region has the DNA TGTGCCAGCAGCCCGGGGGGGACTCAAAACACCGGGGAGCTGTTTTTT.

CDR3 region: CAWSPYPRLAGHRAYNEQFF. The CDR3 DNA reads TGTGCCTGGAGTCCTTATCCGAGACTAGCGGGACATAGAGCCTACAATGAGCAGTTCTTC. This chain uses TRBV30 with TRBJ2-1; 11 bases agree with TRBD2. Looked up from germline, CDR1 is GTSNPN and CDR2 is SVGIG (reference sequence). CDR3 length: 20 residues. Trimming cost V 2 bases and J 2 bases; bases outside gene matches: 17.

V and J are TRBV29-1 and TRBJ2-1, with D perhaps matching TRBD1 (5 bases). In germline, CDR1 is SQVTM, CDR2 ANQGSEA. The CDR3 length is 11 residues. V lost 4 bases and J 8 bases, leaving 9 bases between the germline ends. CDR3 DNA sequence: TGCAGCGTTGCCAGGGCGGATGAGCAGTTCTTC. Protein product: CSVARADEQFF.

This chain uses TRBV2 with TRBJ2-5; weak D call: TRBD2 (7 bases). The V gene's germline CDR1 is SNHLY and CDR2 FYNNEI. The CDR3 contains 15 residues. Trimming took 4 bases from V and 4 from J, leaving 16 bases between them. CDR3 region: CASSGVGGRGETQYF. DNA for the CDR3: TGTGCCAGCAGTGGGGTAGGGGGGAGGGGAGAGACCCAGTACTTC.